This TCR beta chain was sequenced in a study of CD8+ T cells in alopecia areata. Study-level results: Patients shared TCRs less clearly than mice did, possibly for HLA-related reasons. Normal skin's resident alphabeta T cells are also sequenced in scalp samples. For lesional scalp, especially alopecia totalis/universalis, clonality was higher than in normal scalp.

The germline gives CDR1 SGHDT, CDR2 YYEEEE. The CDR3 is 13 amino acids. After removal of 4 bases from V and 7 bases from J, the junction contained 8 bases not matched to a gene. On this clone itself: Its antigen is currently unknown.

The investigators collected lesional scalp punch biopsies and peripheral blood from alopecia areata patients. cDNA prepared by RNA extraction and subsequent reverse transcription served as the template for sequencing. TCRdb's table, derived via immunoSEQ multiplex PCR, lists solely in-frame clones and lacks some. The data show approximately 140,000 clones, with over 45% seen just once and more than 6.5% held by the top ten. The sample consisted of CD4+ T cells sorted from blood. The rearrangement joins TRBV5-6 to TRBJ2-7; 7 bases map to TRBD1. This clonotype was obtained from a human donor with alopecia areata. DNA of the CDR3: TGTGCCAGCAGCCTGACAGGGTTCCGAGAGCAGTACTTC. Protein sequence: CASSLTGFREQYF.